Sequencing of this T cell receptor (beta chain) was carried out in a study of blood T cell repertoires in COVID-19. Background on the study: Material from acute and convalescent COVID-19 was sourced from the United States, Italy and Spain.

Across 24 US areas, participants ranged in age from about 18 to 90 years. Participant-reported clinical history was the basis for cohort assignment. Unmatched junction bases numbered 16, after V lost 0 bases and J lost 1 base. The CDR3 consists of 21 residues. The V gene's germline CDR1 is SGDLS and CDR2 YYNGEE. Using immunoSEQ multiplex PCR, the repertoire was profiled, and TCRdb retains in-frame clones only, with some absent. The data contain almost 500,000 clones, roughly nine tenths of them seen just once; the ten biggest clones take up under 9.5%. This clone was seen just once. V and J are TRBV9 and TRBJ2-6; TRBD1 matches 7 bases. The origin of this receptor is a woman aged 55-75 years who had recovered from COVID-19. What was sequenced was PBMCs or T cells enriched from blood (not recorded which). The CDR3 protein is CASSVVGVLDRRDSGANVLTF. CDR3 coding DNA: TGTGCCAGCAGCGTAGTAGGAGTTTTGGACAGGAGAGATTCTGGGGCCAACGTCCTGACTTTC.